This TCR beta chain was observed in a study of shared clonotypes between healthy human individuals (dated by TCRdb to between 2020 and 2021). The study in broad terms: A couple of women and a few men aged 18 to 49 years were included in the cohort. For each donor, CD4 naive and CD4 memory were each run on three plates, CD8 naive on two plates, and CD8 memory on one plate. The study deeply sequenced blood TCR repertoires of about 5 healthy adults to estimate repertoire size and the extent of clonotype sharing between individuals. To increase sequencing depth and limit assay-specific biases, TCR repertoire library preparation and sequencing were carried out by different laboratories using diverse techniques. Leukapheresis yielded between about 0.9 and 10 billion PBMCs per donor. The full study reports these points: Approximately 5% of naive CD4, 3.5% of naive CD8, 2.3% of memory CD4, and 0.4% of memory CD8 clonotypes were shared across a few donors. Sampling was restricted to blood, and TCR repertoires in tissue are likely to differ from TCR repertoires in blood. Even with the large sequencing depth, rarefaction of the sorted-subset datasets indicated that sequencing was incomplete. Pairwise subsampling indicated that sequencing depth was expected to affect the degree of clonotype sharing among donors. Naive subsets generally had larger estimated clonotype richness than memory subsets. Higher generation probabilities were observed for clonotypes shared by all four sorted-subset donors than for non-shared clonotypes. Because the study included a small number of donors, the genetic and exposure-history diversity represented was limited.

V is reduced by 5 bases and J by 0 bases, leaving a spacing of 17 bases between them. The CDR3 spans 17 residues, from the cysteine through the phenylalanine. This entry keeps only the CDR3 DNA: 51 bases, framed from base 1. For CDR1 and CDR2, the germline V gene lists MDHEN and SYDVKM. Using the deep immunoSEQ assay, multiplex PCR amplified TCR CDR3 regions from genomic DNA. Extracted genomic DNA from each cell subset was spread evenly across all wells of several immunoSEQ 96-well plates, with each plate serving as a replicate. For sorted subsets, roughly 190 ng of genomic DNA, equivalent to roughly 33,000 T cell genomes, went into each replicate PCR. Purified libraries were measured with a Qubit 3.0 fluorometer, size-checked on a Bioanalyzer 2100, and measured again with the KAPA Library Quantification kit. Each immunoSEQ 96-well plate was sequenced on its own single-read 150-cycle Illumina NextSeq 550 flow cell. Processing in the source paper ran as follows. Because the immunoSEQ output held only junctional sequences and lacked quality scores, the filtering could not match the filtering applied to full-length reads. Sequences were annotated with PyIR, a Python wrapper for IgBLAST v1.9, using IMGT germline references to assign V/J genes and CDR3. Reads were filtered out if the reads had weak V/J assignments (E-value above 1e-6), no CDR3, stop codons, out-of-frame junctions, or ambiguous translated residues. V3J clonotypes were defined by identical inferred V gene, J gene, and CDR3 amino acid sequence. To compute the percentage overlap between repertoires, the number of shared unique clonotypes was divided by the size of the smaller repertoire. Repertoire richness was assessed with RTK rarefaction, the Chao1 estimator, and Recon v2.1 estimates of unobserved clonotypes. Generation probabilities for all TCRbeta clonotypes obtained by the gDNA method from several donors were computed using OLGA. TCRdb carries this immuneACCESS record with in-frame sequences only. Its versions omit some clonotypes, under half of them owing to an unresolved V gene in the studies checked, with the rest unexplained. The V and J calls and clone size come from that table; D and trimming were worked out from the DNA. A total of 950,000 to 1,300,000 clones appear in this sample, about 80% of them only once. Clones ranked in the top ten supply approximately 1.5% of the sample.

The donors were healthy, HIV-negative adults who had no recently reported acute infections or vaccinations. All donors were Caucasian adults living in Nashville, Tennessee, USA. CD4+ T cells were enriched by magnetic negative selection; naive cells were then positively selected on CD45RA, and the negative fraction formed the memory subset. Blood was collected by leukapheresis, and PBMCs were isolated by Ficoll-Histopaque density gradient centrifugation and then cryopreserved in liquid nitrogen vapor phase. Purity and quantity of every magnetically sorted T cell population were checked by analytical flow cytometry. From each sorted fraction, genomic DNA was isolated and quantified by UV absorbance on a Nanodrop 2000c. Remarks on this clone: Its cognate antigen has yet to be identified. Base-call qualities are not available, and no considerably larger clone is one nucleotide away.

Sequences were obtained from memory CD4+ T cells sorted from blood. The sample's cell subset or site label, decoded: CD45RA-negative fraction. The TCR was taken from a young man in good health. In this chain, TRBV28 is recombined with TRBJ1-5; the D segment cannot be called with confidence. The DNA sequence is as follows: TGTGCCAGCAGTCACCCTGGACTGACTTATAGCAATCAGCCCCAGCATTTT. Its product reads: CASSHPGLTYSNQPQHF.